The clone carrying this T cell receptor beta chain came up a few times. Antigen specificity is unknown. The V and J ends lost 5 bases and 4 bases respectively, with 11 bases between them. CDR3 length: 13 residues. CDR1 and CDR2 (germline): MNHEY, SVGEGT. This sample is drawn from a study of response to subunit inactivated influenza vaccine. Using its own MiXCR run on the RT-PCR reads, TCRdb lists one record per CDR3 protein. Among fewer than 350,000 distinct CDR3 sequences listed, about a fifth were seen once. Study-wide findings and caveats: The study's authors posited that every seasonal influenza vaccination enlists few new T cells.

The sample in question was PBMCs from blood, obtained about 20 months after vaccination. The V gene is TRBV6-2 or TRBV6-3, the J gene TRBJ1-2; D gene uncertain. The sequence derives from a man aged 45-69 years who received an inactivated influenza vaccine. CDR3: CASSLTTLYGYTF. CDR3 nucleotides: TGTGCCAGCAGTCTCACTACCCTCTATGGCTACACCTTC.